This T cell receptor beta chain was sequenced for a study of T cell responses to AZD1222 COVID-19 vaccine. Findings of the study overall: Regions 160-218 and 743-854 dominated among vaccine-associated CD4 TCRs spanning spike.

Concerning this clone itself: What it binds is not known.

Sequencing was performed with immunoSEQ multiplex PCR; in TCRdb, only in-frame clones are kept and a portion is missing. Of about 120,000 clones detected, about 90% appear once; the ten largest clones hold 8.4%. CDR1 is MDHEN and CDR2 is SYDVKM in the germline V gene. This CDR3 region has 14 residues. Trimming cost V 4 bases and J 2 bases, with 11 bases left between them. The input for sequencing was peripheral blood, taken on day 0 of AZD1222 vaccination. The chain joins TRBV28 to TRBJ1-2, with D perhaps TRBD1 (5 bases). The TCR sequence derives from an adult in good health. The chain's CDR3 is CASSSAGGNYGYTF. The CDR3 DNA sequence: TGTGCCAGCAGTTCCGCCGGGGGAAACTATGGCTACACCTTC.